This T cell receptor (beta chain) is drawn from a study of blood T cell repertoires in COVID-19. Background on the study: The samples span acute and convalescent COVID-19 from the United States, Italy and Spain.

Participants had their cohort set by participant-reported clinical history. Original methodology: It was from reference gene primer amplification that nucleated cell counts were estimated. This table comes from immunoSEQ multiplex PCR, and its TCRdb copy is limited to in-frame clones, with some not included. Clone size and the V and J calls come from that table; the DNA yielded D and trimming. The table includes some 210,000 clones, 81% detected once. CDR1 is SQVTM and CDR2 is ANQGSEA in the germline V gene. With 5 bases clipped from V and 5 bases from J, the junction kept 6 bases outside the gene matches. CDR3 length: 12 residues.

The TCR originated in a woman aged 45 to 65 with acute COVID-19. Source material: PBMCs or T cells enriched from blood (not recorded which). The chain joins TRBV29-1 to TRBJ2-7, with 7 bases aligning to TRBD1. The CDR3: CSVLNRGNEQYF. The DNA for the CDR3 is TGCAGCGTTTTGAACAGGGGAAACGAGCAGTACTTC.